This T cell receptor (beta chain) was documented in a study of PD-L1 blockade in urothelial cancer. As for the study in general: It was at 3 weeks (second dose) and 6 weeks after treatment start that blood was analyzed. The median T cell count in blood samples was over 140,000.

Method: immunoSEQ multiplex PCR; TCRdb's copy keeps in-frame clones and lacks some. The sample carries some 120,000 clones, approximately 90% recorded once. CDR3 length: 15 residues. In germline, CDR1 is LNHDA, CDR2 SQIVND (reference sequence). J lost 7 bases, V lost 4 bases, and 9 bases had no gene match. Time point denoted: peripheral blood 6 weeks after treatment start. Patients presented with locally advanced or metastatic urothelial carcinoma. The source is a man in his sixties with urothelial cancer. The chain recombines TRBV19 with TRBJ2-1, with TRBD2 matching 8 bases. The sample was PBMCs, taken around atezolizumab (anti-PD-L1) treatment. In DNA, the CDR3 is TGTGCCAGTAGTACCCCAGCGGGAGTGCGTAATGAGCAGTTCTTC. It translates to CASSTPAGVRNEQFF. Full variable domain (remainder filled in from reference TRBV19 and TRBJ2-1): DGGITQSPKYLFRKEGQNVTLSCEQNLNHDAMYWYRQDPGQGLRLIYYSQIVNDFQKGDIAEGYSVSREKKESFPLTVTSAQKNPTAFYLCASSTPAGVRNEQFFGPGTRLTVL.